Following are 29 T cell receptor beta chains from one sample sequenced in a study of blood T cell repertoires in COVID-19. The repertoire was sequenced with immunoSEQ multiplex PCR; TCRdb's copy has only in-frame clones and lacks some. The sample includes around 230,000 clones, about 86% of them seen just once. The specimen was PBMCs or T cells enriched from blood (not recorded which). The receptors originated from a woman between 40 and 50 years old with acute COVID-19.

The V and J genes are TRBV2 and TRBJ2-1; D unclear. Per germline, CDR1 SNHLY and CDR2 FYNNEI. V was cut by 2 bases and J by 5 bases, with 13 bases left in between. The CDR3 covers 15 residues. The CDR3 region has the DNA TGTGCCAGCAGTGAACTGGTGATAGCCAACAATGAGCAGTTCTTC. Encoded protein: CASSELVIANNEQFF.

This clone has a single count. The rearrangement links TRBV4-1 to TRBJ2-7; 8 bases are a match to TRBD2. From germline, CDR1 is MGHRA and CDR2 YSYEKL. This CDR3 is 15 amino acids long. V lost 0 bases and J lost 2; bases outside the gene matches: 3. The CDR3 coding sequence is TGCGCCAGCAGCCAAGATTCCGGGAGGGCCTACGAGCAGTACTTC. Translated: CASSQDSGRAYEQYF.

The rearrangement uses TRBV14 and TRBJ1-4; 9 nucleotides align to TRBD1. CDR1 and CDR2 (germline): SGHDN, FVKESK. The CDR3 contains 16 residues. V trimming: 1 base; J trimming: 8 bases; junction bases outside the gene matches: 8. The DNA of the CDR3 is TGTGCCAGCAGCCAAGCGGGACAGGGTAACTACGAAAAACTGTTTTTT. Its protein is CASSQAGQGNYEKLFF.

The rearrangement joins TRBV27 to TRBJ2-3, with no clear D. The CDR3 runs 12 residues. From germline, CDR1 is MNHEY and CDR2 SMNVEV (reference sequence). V lost 5 bases to trimming and J lost 6 bases, with 9 bases between them. The CDR3 DNA follows: TGTGCCAGCAGTACCTTGAGGGATACGCAGTATTTT. It yields the protein CASSTLRDTQYF.

The V gene is TRBV24-1, the J gene TRBJ2-1, with TRBD2 matching over 8 bases. The CDR3 runs 15 residues. Germline CDR1 KGHDR, CDR2 SFDVKD. Unmatched junction bases numbered 9, after V lost 6 bases and J lost 6 bases. CDR3: CATSSTGLERNEQFF. The CDR3 nucleotides are TGTGCCACCAGTTCCACGGGACTAGAACGCAATGAGCAGTTCTTC.

The chain has TRBV6-5 and TRBJ1-1; the match to TRBD1 covers 9 bases. The CDR3 has 14 amino acids. Germline CDR1 is MNHEY and CDR2 is SVGAGI. Trimming cost V 7 bases and J 5 bases; bases outside gene matches: 8. CDR3 in DNA: TGTGCCAGCACAGGACAGGGGTTCGTGACTGAAGCTTTCTTT. Its translation is CASTGQGFVTEAFF.

This chain joins TRBV7-6 and TRBJ2-2; 11 bases line up with TRBD1. The CDR3 has 15 amino acids. V was clipped by 6 bases and J by 4 bases; unmatched bases: 4. CDR1 and CDR2 (germline): SGHVS, FNYEAQ. The CDR3 here is CASSEGQGGTGELFF. The CDR3 DNA sequence: TGTGCCAGCAGTGAGGGACAGGGGGGCACCGGGGAGCTGTTTTTT.

DNA of the CDR3: TGTGCCAGCTTGGGCTTTGGAAACACCATATATTTT. Residues: CASLGFGNTIYF. The rearrangement uses TRBV6-5 and TRBJ1-3; D not resolved. In germline, CDR1 is MNHEY, CDR2 SVGAGI. V was shortened by 8 bases and J by 3 bases, with 8 bases between the two germline ends. The CDR3 is made up of 12 amino acids.

The count of this clone is one. This chain joins TRBV6-5 and TRBJ2-7; D is unresolved. Deletions cut 3 bases from V and 0 bases from J, with 12 bases between. The CDR3 runs 15 residues. CDR1 MNHEY and CDR2 SVGAGI come from the germline V gene. Here the CDR3 DNA reads TGTGCCAGCAGTTATTACGGAGTCAGCTCCTACGAGCAGTACTTC. This encodes CASSYYGVSSYEQYF.

This chain uses TRBV7-2 with TRBJ2-7, with 9 bases aligning to TRBD2. V shed 2 bases and J 3 bases; nucleotides not matched to a gene: 2. There are 14 residues in the CDR3. Germline CDR1 is SGHTA and CDR2 is FQGNSA. CDR3 nucleotides: TGTGCCAGCAGCTTATTAGCGGGAGTCTACGAGCAGTACTTC. It codes for CASSLLAGVYEQYF.

The chain joins TRBV2 to TRBJ1-3; 7 bases map to TRBD1. The CDR3 extends over 16 amino acids. Germline V gene data show CDR1 as SNHLY and CDR2 as FYNNEI. The junction had 7 bases not matched to a gene; V was cut back by 5 bases and J by 0 bases. CDR3 coding DNA: TGTGCCAGCAGTCGGGACAGTGGGAACTCTGGAAACACCATATATTTT. Residues: CASSRDSGNSGNTIYF. Variable domain in full (rest from reference TRBV2 and TRBJ1-3): EPEVTQTPSHQVTQMGQEVILRCVPISNHLYFYWYRQILGQKVEFLVSFYNNEISEKSEIFDDQFSVERPDGSNFTLKIRSTKLEDSAMYFCASSRDSGNSGNTIYFGEGSWLTVV.

The chain links TRBV13 to TRBJ2-7; no clear D gene. CDR3 length equals 15 residues. CDR1 is PRHDT, CDR2 FYEKMQ, per germline (reference sequence). V lost 1 base and J lost 0, with 10 bases in between. The DNA for the CDR3 is TGTGCCAGCAGCTTAGTTGCAAGGAGCTCCTACGAGCAGTACTTC. Translation: CASSLVARSSYEQYF.

The V and J genes are TRBV10-3 and TRBJ2-3; the D gene is possibly TRBD1 (5 bases). CDR1 and CDR2 from the germline V gene are ENHRY and SYGVKD. V lost 4 bases and J lost 6, with 11 bases in between. The CDR3 contains 13 residues. DNA of the CDR3: TGTGCCATCAGTGTTCCAGGGCTGGATACGCAGTATTTT. It yields the protein CAISVPGLDTQYF.

The chain carries TRBV2 and TRBJ2-6; the D gene is possibly TRBD1 (6 bases). The CDR3 has 13 amino acids. The V gene's germline CDR1 is SNHLY and CDR2 FYNNEI. CDR3 protein: CAIGGSGANVLTF. In DNA form, the CDR3 reads TGTGCAATAGGGGGCTCTGGGGCCAACGTCCTGACTTTC. Supplemented by reference TRBV2 and TRBJ2-6, the full variable domain reads EPEVTQTPSHQVTQMGQEVILRCVPISNHLYFYWYRQILGQKVEFLVSFYNNEISEKSEIFDDQFSVERPDGSNFTLKIRSTKLEDSAMYFCAIGGSGANVLTFGAGSRLTVL.

This clone has a single count. The rearrangement uses TRBV30 and TRBJ2-3, with 11 bases identical to TRBD1. The junction had 1 base not matched to a gene; V was cut back by 7 bases and J by 1 base. The V gene's germline CDR1 is GTSNPN and CDR2 SVGIG (reference sequence). The CDR3 has 13 amino acids. The CDR3 loop reads CALGQGGTDTQYF. The CDR3, as DNA: TGTGCCTTGGGACAGGGGGGCACAGATACGCAGTATTTT.

J is TRBJ2-3 and V is TRBV30; no clear D gene. This CDR3 spans 13 amino acids. Trimming removed 2 bases at V and 4 bases at J, with 10 bases between. Germline V lookup: CDR1 GTSNPN, CDR2 SVGIG (reference sequence). CDR3 bases: TGTGCCTGGAGTAGAGGATTCTCAGATACGCAGTATTTT. Its protein product is CAWSRGFSDTQYF.

The chain links TRBV9 to TRBJ2-3, with TRBD1 matching over 8 bases. V was pared by 4 bases and J by 1 base, with 5 bases of the junction left unmatched. Per the germline V gene, CDR1 is SGDLS and CDR2 is YYNGEE. The CDR3 runs to 15 residues. The DNA of the CDR3 is TGTGCCAGCAGCCAGACAGGGGTAGGCACAGATACGCAGTATTTT. Translating it yields CASSQTGVGTDTQYF.

Regarding this clone: Additional DNA sequences in this sample encode the identical CDR3. The V and J genes are TRBV5-1 and TRBJ2-2; 7 bases line up with TRBD1. Germline V gives CDR1 SGHRS, CDR2 YFSETQ. After removal of 1 base from V and 0 bases from J, the junction contained 0 bases not matched to a gene. The CDR3 is made up of 15 amino acids. CDR3 loop: CASSLQGANTGELFF. CDR3 sequence (DNA): TGCGCCAGCAGCTTGCAGGGGGCGAACACCGGGGAGCTGTTTTTT.

The J gene is TRBJ2-1, the V gene TRBV30; 8 bases match TRBD2. CDR3 length: 15 residues. The germline V gene has CDR1 GTSNPN and CDR2 SVGIG (reference sequence). J gave up 7 bases and V 2 bases, and 10 bases lay outside the gene matches. This CDR3 is CAWSKSLERGNEQFF. In DNA, the CDR3 is TGTGCCTGGAGTAAAAGCCTAGAGCGGGGGAATGAGCAGTTCTTC.

This sequence joins TRBV6-5 and TRBJ1-4; no clear D gene. The CDR3 has 14 amino acids. CDR1 and CDR2 (germline): MNHEY, SVGAGI. Trimming removed 6 bases at V and 7 bases at J, with 15 bases between. The CDR3 region is CASSLLLESEKLFF. Here the CDR3 DNA reads TGTGCCAGCAGCCTTCTTTTGGAGAGTGAAAAACTGTTTTTT.

The genes are TRBV13 and TRBJ2-1, with TRBD2 matching 7 bases. The CDR3 has 14 residues. With V trimmed by 6 bases and J by 8 bases, 10 bases remained unmatched. Germline lookup yields CDR1 PRHDT and CDR2 FYEKMQ (reference sequence). In DNA, the CDR3 is TGTGCCAGCAGGGGACTATGGGGTCAAGATGAGCAGTTCTTC. Translation: CASRGLWGQDEQFF.

The V and J genes are TRBV19 and TRBJ1-2; D call uncertain. Germline lookup yields CDR1 LNHDA and CDR2 SQIVND (reference sequence). There are 12 residues in the CDR3. V was clipped by 8 bases and J by 4 bases, with 11 bases between them. CDR3 in amino acids: CASQQDIYGYTF. Written as DNA, the CDR3 is TGTGCCAGTCAGCAGGATATCTATGGCTACACCTTC.

V is TRBV25-1 and J is TRBJ2-5; TRBD2 is a possible D gene (6 bases). Trimming removed 5 bases at V and 9 bases at J, with 16 bases between. The CDR3 has 13 amino acids. Germline V gene sequence: CDR1 MGHDK, CDR2 SYGVNS. For the CDR3, the DNA is TGTGCCAGCAGTTTTCGGCGAGGAGGGGCCCAGTACTTC. The encoded protein is CASSFRRGGAQYF.

The CDR3 DNA is TGTGCCAGCTCACCATCGAGGCACACAAACACCGGGGAGCTGTTTTTT. This encodes CASSPSRHTNTGELFF. This chain links TRBV18 with TRBJ2-2; D not resolved. The CDR3 is 16 amino acids. V was cut by 2 bases and J by 2 bases, with 12 bases left in between. The germline CDR1 and CDR2 sequences are KGHSH and LQKENI.

The chain couples TRBV4-1 to TRBJ1-6; D unresolved. The CDR3 consists of 15 residues. Germline-derived CDR1 and CDR2 are MGHRA and YSYEKL. The V and J ends lost 5 bases and 10 bases respectively, with 18 bases between them. Here the CDR3 reads CASSKPGSPVSPLHF. The CDR3 nucleotides read TGCGCCAGCAGCAAACCCGGGAGCCCGGTATCACCCCTCCACTTT.

V usage is TRBV11-2 and J usage is TRBJ2-7; maybe TRBD1 (5 bases). Germline CDR1 is SGHAT and CDR2 is FQNNGV. The CDR3 loop spans 13 amino acids. Deletions cut 4 bases from V and 3 bases from J, with 10 bases between. This CDR3 is CASSSVQGYEQYF. DNA for the CDR3: TGTGCCAGCAGCTCAGTTCAGGGCTACGAGCAGTACTTC.

This clone was seen once. The gene calls are TRBV27 and TRBJ2-1, with D perhaps TRBD2 (6 bases). V lost 4 bases, J lost 3 bases, and 13 bases lay in between. The CDR3 extends over 15 amino acids. Germline CDR1 and CDR2: MNHEY and SMNVEV (reference sequence). The CDR3: CASSSPGENYNEQFF. The CDR3, as DNA: TGTGCCAGCAGTTCTCCGGGAGAGAACTACAATGAGCAGTTCTTC.

The chain combines TRBV5-1 with TRBJ2-1, with 7 bases identical to TRBD1. Germline CDR1 SGHRS, CDR2 YFSETQ. CDR3 length: 15 amino acids. V was pared by 4 bases and J by 6 bases, with 10 bases of the junction left unmatched. The DNA of the CDR3 is TGCGCCAGCAGCGTCGGGGACAGAGAAGGCAATGAGCAGTTCTTC. This translates into CASSVGDREGNEQFF.

The chain carries TRBV7-9 and TRBJ1-1; tentative D call: TRBD1 (5 bases). This CDR3 comprises 14 residues. Germline values: CDR1 SEHNR, CDR2 FQNEAQ (reference sequence). The V end was cut by 1 base, the J end by 3 bases, with 9 bases between. The CDR3 DNA reads TGTGCCAGCAGCTTAGAAACGGGGGACACTGAAGCTTTCTTT. Translation: CASSLETGDTEAFF.